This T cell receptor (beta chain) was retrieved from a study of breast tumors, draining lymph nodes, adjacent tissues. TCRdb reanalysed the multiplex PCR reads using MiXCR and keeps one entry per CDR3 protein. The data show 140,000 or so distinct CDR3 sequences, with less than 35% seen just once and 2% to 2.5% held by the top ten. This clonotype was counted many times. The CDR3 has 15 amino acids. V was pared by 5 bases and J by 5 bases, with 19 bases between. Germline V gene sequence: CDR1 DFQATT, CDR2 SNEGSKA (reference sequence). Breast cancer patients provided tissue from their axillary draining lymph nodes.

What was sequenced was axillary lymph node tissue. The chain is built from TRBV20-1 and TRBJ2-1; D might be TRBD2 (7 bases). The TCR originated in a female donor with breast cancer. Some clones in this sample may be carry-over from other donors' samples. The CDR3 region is CSALDFGGRNNEQFF. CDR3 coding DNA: TGCAGTGCTTTAGATTTCGGGGGGCGGAACAATGAGCAGTTCTTC.